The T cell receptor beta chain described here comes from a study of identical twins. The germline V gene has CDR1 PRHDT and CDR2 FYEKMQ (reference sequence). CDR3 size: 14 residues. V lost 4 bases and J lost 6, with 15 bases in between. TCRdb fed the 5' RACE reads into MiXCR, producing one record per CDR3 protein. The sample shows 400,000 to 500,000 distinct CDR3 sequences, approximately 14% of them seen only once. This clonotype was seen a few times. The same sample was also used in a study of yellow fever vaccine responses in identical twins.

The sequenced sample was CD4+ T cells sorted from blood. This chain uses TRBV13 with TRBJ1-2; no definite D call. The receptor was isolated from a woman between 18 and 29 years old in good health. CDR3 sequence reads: CASSSLATANGYTF. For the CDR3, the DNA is TGTGCCAGCAGCTCCCTAGCCACCGCCAATGGCTACACCTTC.